Listed here is a single T cell receptor beta chain. Reverse transcription of about 0.5 to 1 ug RNA was performed with random hexamers. TCRdb called the immunoSEQ multiplex PCR reads again in MiXCR, with one record for every CDR3 protein. The table includes more than 150,000 distinct CDR3 sequences, roughly 94% detected once. Germline lookup yields CDR1 LGHDT and CDR2 YNNKEL (reference sequence). Trimming stripped 4 bases from V and 3 bases from J, with 7 bases between. This CDR3 region has 12 residues. This entry belongs to a study of CD8 T cells in Susac syndrome. The sequenced material came from CD4+ T cells from PBMCs. This TCR came from a human donor in good health. The chain employs TRBV3-1 and TRBJ2-7; D unclear. Written as DNA, the CDR3 is TGTGCCAGCAGCCGCCTGGACTACGAGCAGTACTTC. Encoded protein: CASSRLDYEQYF.